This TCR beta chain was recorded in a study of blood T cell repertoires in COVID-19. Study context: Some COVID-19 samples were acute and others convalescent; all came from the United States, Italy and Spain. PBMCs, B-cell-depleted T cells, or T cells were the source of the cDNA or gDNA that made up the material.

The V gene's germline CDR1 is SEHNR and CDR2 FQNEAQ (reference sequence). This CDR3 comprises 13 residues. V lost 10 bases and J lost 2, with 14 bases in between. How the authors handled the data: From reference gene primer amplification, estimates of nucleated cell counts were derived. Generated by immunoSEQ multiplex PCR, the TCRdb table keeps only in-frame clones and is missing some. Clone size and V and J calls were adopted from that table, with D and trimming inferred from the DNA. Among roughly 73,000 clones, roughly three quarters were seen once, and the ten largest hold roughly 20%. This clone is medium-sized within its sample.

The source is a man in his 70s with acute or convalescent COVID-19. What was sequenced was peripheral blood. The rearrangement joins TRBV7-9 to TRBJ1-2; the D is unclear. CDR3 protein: CATPGLLNYGYTF. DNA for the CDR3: TGTGCCACCCCAGGCCTCCTGAACTATGGCTACACCTTC.